The 30 T cell receptor beta chains given below trace back to one sample, sequenced in a study of shared clonotypes between healthy human individuals. Method: immunoSEQ multiplex PCR; TCRdb's copy keeps in-frame clones and lacks some. The sample lists about 590,000 clones, nearly 97% occurring once. Selected positively for CCR7 and CD45RO-negative, naive CD8 cells excluded terminally differentiated effector memory CD45RA+ cells. Source material: naive CD8+ T cells sorted from blood. The receptors come from a woman in her twenties or thirties in good health.

About this clone itself: This specimen includes other DNA sequences encoding the same CDR3. The CDR3 is CASSLTSGSYEQYF. For the CDR3, the DNA is TGTGCCAGCAGCTTGACTAGCGGGAGCTACGAGCAGTACTTC. The V gene is TRBV5-4, the J gene TRBJ2-7; 11 bases line up with TRBD2. CDR1 and CDR2 from the germline V gene are SGHNT and YYREEE (reference sequence). CDR3 length: 14 residues. With 1 base clipped from V and 3 bases from J, the junction kept 0 bases outside the gene matches. The whole variable domain, filled in from reference TRBV5-4 and TRBJ2-7, reads ETGVTQSPTHLIKTRGQQVTLRCSSQSGHNTVSWYQQALGQGPQFIFQYYREEENGRGNFPPRFSGLQFPNYSSELNVNALELDDSALYLCASSLTSGSYEQYFGPGTRLTVT.

J is TRBJ2-2 and V is TRBV28; D ambiguous. V was clipped by 2 bases and J by 3 bases, with 7 bases between them. The CDR3 is made up of 14 amino acids. The germline gives CDR1 MDHEN, CDR2 SYDVKM. CDR3 amino acids: CASSLQGYTGELFF. DNA of the CDR3: TGTGCCAGCAGTTTACAAGGATACACCGGGGAGCTGTTTTTT. Full variable domain (remainder filled in from reference TRBV28 and TRBJ2-2): DVKVTQSSRYLVKRTGEKVFLECVQDMDHENMFWYRQDPGLGLRLIYFSYDVKMKEKGDIPEGYSVSREKKERFSLILESASTNQTSMYLCASSLQGYTGELFFGEGSRLTVL.

The rearrangement joins TRBV10-3 to TRBJ2-3; 9 nucleotides line up with TRBD2. The CDR3 loop spans 15 amino acids. V dropped 3 bases and J dropped 7; count of bases not matched to a gene: 8. The V gene's germline CDR1 is ENHRY and CDR2 SYGVKD. The CDR3 DNA reads as TGTGCCATCAGTGACTCTAGCGGGGCGGGAAATACGCAGTATTTT. Protein: CAISDSSGAGNTQYF.

The J gene is TRBJ2-5, the V gene TRBV13, with unresolved D. Per the germline V gene, CDR1 is PRHDT and CDR2 is FYEKMQ (reference sequence). V lost 3 bases and J lost 3, with 5 bases in between. CDR3 length: 12 amino acids. The CDR3 is CASSFEEETQYF. CDR3 nucleotide sequence: TGTGCCAGCAGCTTTGAGGAAGAGACCCAGTACTTC.

Points on this clone: Other DNA sequences in the sample encode the same CDR3. The chain links TRBV27 to TRBJ2-7, with D unclear. The CDR3 is 13 residues long. Trimming cost V 3 bases and J 0 bases, with 6 bases left between them. Germline V gene lookup returns CDR1 MNHEY and CDR2 SMNVEV (reference sequence). CDR3 sequence reads: CASSFGRSYEQYF. The CDR3 nucleotides are TGTGCCAGCAGTTTCGGGCGCTCCTACGAGCAGTACTTC.

The V and J genes are TRBV27 and TRBJ2-7; D is tentatively TRBD1 or TRBD2 (6 bases each). The germline V and J ends were trimmed by 3 bases and 3 bases, with 12 bases remaining between them. The CDR3 sequence is 14 residues long. The germline CDR1 and CDR2 sequences are MNHEY and SMNVEV (reference sequence). DNA for the CDR3: TGTGCCAGCAGTTTCGCGGGACAACACTACGAGCAGTACTTC. Translating it yields CASSFAGQHYEQYF.

The rearrangement joins TRBV5-4 to TRBJ2-5, with D uncertain. The DNA end favors TRBJ2-7, so the J call may be wrong. This CDR3 is 13 amino acids long. Germline assignment: CDR1 SGHNT and CDR2 YYREEE (reference sequence). CDR3 protein: CASSLDGFSEQYF. As DNA, the CDR3 is TGTGCCAGCAGCTTGGATGGGTTTAGCGAGCAGTACTTC.

This clone was observed a single time. This rearrangement joins TRBV7-9 to TRBJ1-2; D gene uncertain. Per germline, CDR1 SEHNR and CDR2 FQNEAQ (reference sequence). With 5 bases removed from V and 8 bases from J, the gap between germline ends came to 24 bases. The CDR3 has 16 amino acids. CDR3 in DNA: TGTGCCAGCAGCAGCCCAGACGAAAATGAGGGTGTGGGCTACACCTTC. Protein sequence: CASSSPDENEGVGYTF.

This chain uses TRBV9 with TRBJ2-3, with 10 bases identical to TRBD1. With V trimmed by 3 bases and J by 8 bases, 6 bases remained unmatched. This CDR3 contains 14 residues. Germline CDR1 and CDR2: SGDLS and YYNGEE. The CDR3 coding sequence is TGTGCCAGCAGCGGGGGACAGGGGCCGATTACGCAGTATTTT. Its protein is CASSGGQGPITQYF.

J is TRBJ1-2 and V is TRBV28; D gene ambiguous. This CDR3 has 13 residues. The V end lost 0 bases, the J end lost 6 bases, and 8 bases lay between the germline ends. Per germline, CDR1 MDHEN and CDR2 SYDVKM. The CDR3 DNA reads TGTGCCAGCAGTTTATGGCTCCGGGATGGCTACACCTTC. Encoded protein: CASSLWLRDGYTF.

The J gene is TRBJ2-4, the V gene TRBV13; 10 bases agree with TRBD1. Trimming took 5 bases from V and 6 from J; bases not matched to a gene: 4. The CDR3 spans 14 residues. Germline V lookup: CDR1 PRHDT, CDR2 FYEKMQ (reference sequence). The chain's CDR3 is CASSTRDRGNIQYF. Written as DNA, the CDR3 is TGTGCCAGCAGCACCCGGGACAGGGGAAACATTCAGTACTTC.

V gene TRBV28 combines with J gene TRBJ2-7; D might be TRBD2 (6 bases). V shed 2 bases and J shed 3 bases, with 14 bases lying between them. The germline V gene encodes CDR1 MDHEN and CDR2 SYDVKM. The CDR3 runs to 15 residues. The CDR3 is CASSLVSLGGYEQYF. The CDR3 bases are TGTGCCAGCAGTTTAGTGAGCCTGGGGGGCTACGAGCAGTACTTC. The full variable domain, with the rest looked up from reference TRBV28 and TRBJ2-7, is DVKVTQSSRYLVKRTGEKVFLECVQDMDHENMFWYRQDPGLGLRLIYFSYDVKMKEKGDIPEGYSVSREKKERFSLILESASTNQTSMYLCASSLVSLGGYEQYFGPGTRLTVT.

The V and J genes are TRBV27 and TRBJ2-1; TRBD1 matches at 9 bases. V gave up 7 bases and J gave up 8 bases; unmatched junction bases: 9. The CDR3 runs to 14 residues. Germline CDR1 reads MNHEY; CDR2 reads SMNVEV (reference sequence). The chain's CDR3 is CASTGGQGFDEQFF. The DNA of the CDR3 is TGTGCCAGCACCGGGGGACAGGGATTCGATGAGCAGTTCTTC.

The chain links TRBV11-3 to TRBJ1-1; D call uncertain. V lost 1 base and J lost 1, with 4 bases in between. The germline V gene has CDR1 SGHNT and CDR2 YENEEA. This CDR3 is built from 13 residues. CDR3 protein: CASSLAANTEAFF. CDR3 coding DNA: TGTGCCAGCAGCTTAGCAGCGAACACTGAAGCTTTCTTT.

There are a few counts of this clone. The DNA of the CDR3 is TGTGCCATCAGTGGACGGACAGGTCCGGATCAGCCCCAGCATTTT. This codes for CAISGRTGPDQPQHF. The chain links TRBV10-3 to TRBJ1-5; 7 bases match TRBD1. CDR3 length: 15 amino acids. The germline gives CDR1 ENHRY, CDR2 SYGVKD. V was pared by 4 bases and J by 5 bases, with 8 bases of the junction left unmatched.

This chain links TRBV28 with TRBJ1-1, with D uncertain. The length of the CDR3 is 14 residues. The germline V gene has CDR1 MDHEN and CDR2 SYDVKM. Trimming stripped 3 bases from V and 7 bases from J, with 15 bases between. The chain's CDR3 is CASSFLGGRLEAFF. CDR3 DNA: TGTGCCAGCAGTTTCCTCGGTGGGAGACTTGAAGCTTTCTTT.

This chain connects TRBV29-1 to TRBJ2-2; D gene ambiguous. Germline values: CDR1 SQVTM, CDR2 ANQGSEA. This CDR3 is 12 amino acids long. Trimming took 5 bases from V and 7 from J, leaving 11 bases between them. CDR3 sequence: CSVLSTDGELFF. The CDR3 coding sequence is TGCAGCGTTCTGTCCACGGACGGGGAGCTGTTTTTT.

This chain joins TRBV27 and TRBJ2-7; D is possibly TRBD1 (6 bases). The CDR3 runs 14 residues. Germline V gives CDR1 MNHEY, CDR2 SMNVEV (reference sequence). The V end was cut by 3 bases, the J end by 4 bases, with 13 bases between. DNA for the CDR3: TGTGCCAGCAGTTTTTCACAGGGTCAGTACGAGCAGTACTTC. Translated: CASSFSQGQYEQYF.

V and J are TRBV27 and TRBJ1-5; 9 bases are a match to TRBD1. Germline trimming cut 5 bases from V and 3 bases from J; bases unmatched to any gene: 2. This CDR3 comprises 14 residues. Germline CDR1 MNHEY, CDR2 SMNVEV (reference sequence). The CDR3 sequence is CASSGTGTNQPQHF. The CDR3 DNA follows: TGTGCCAGCAGTGGGACAGGGACCAATCAGCCCCAGCATTTT.

V is TRBV7-8 and J is TRBJ2-1; D is possibly TRBD1 or TRBD2 (5 bases each). The CDR3 runs to 15 residues. CDR1 and CDR2 from the germline V gene are SGHVS and FQNEAQ. Trimming took 5 bases from V and 2 from J, leaving 13 bases between them. Written as DNA, the CDR3 is TGTGCCAGCAGCCTCCCTGAGGGGCCCTACAATGAGCAGTTCTTC. This sequence encodes CASSLPEGPYNEQFF.

This clone appeared a single time. The chain links TRBV27 to TRBJ1-1; 7 positions match TRBD1. J lost 3 bases, V lost 5 bases, and 9 bases had no gene match. This CDR3 region has 15 residues. From germline, CDR1 is MNHEY and CDR2 SMNVEV (reference sequence). CDR3 sequence: CASSARQGLDTEAFF. In DNA, the CDR3 is TGTGCCAGCAGTGCACGACAGGGTTTGGACACTGAAGCTTTCTTT.

The V and J genes are TRBV11-2 and TRBJ2-5, with D perhaps TRBD1 or TRBD2 (7 bases each). Germline CDR1 reads SGHAT; CDR2 reads FQNNGV. The CDR3 is made up of 15 amino acids. Trimming took off 2 bases at V and 5 bases at J, with 15 bases between the two ends. The CDR3 reads CASSLTGEGKETQYF. The CDR3 DNA is TGTGCCAGCAGCTTAACAGGGGAGGGTAAGGAGACCCAGTACTTC. The full variable domain, in which reference TRBV11-2 and TRBJ2-5 provide the parts outside the CDR3, is EAGVAQSPRYKIIEKRQSVAFWCNPISGHATLYWYQQILGQGPKLLIQFQNNGVVDDSQLPKDRFSAERLKGVDSTLKIQPAKLEDSAVYLCASSLTGEGKETQYFGPGTRLLVL.

J is TRBJ2-5 and V is TRBV19; possible D gene TRBD1, 5 bases. The J call is in doubt because the DNA end fits TRBJ2-7 better. Germline-derived CDR1 and CDR2 are LNHDA and SQIVND (reference sequence). The CDR3 consists of 15 residues. The CDR3 coding sequence is TGTGCCAGTAGTATAGGGCAGGGAATGACCTACGAGCAGTACTTC. As protein: CASSIGQGMTYEQYF.

The J gene is TRBJ2-1, the V gene TRBV4-1, with 13 nucleotides matching TRBD2. After removal of 6 bases from V and 6 bases from J, the junction contained 8 bases not matched to a gene. Germline-derived CDR1 and CDR2 are MGHRA and YSYEKL. This CDR3 is 16 amino acids long. The CDR3 loop is CASRGEGTSGTNEQFF. The CDR3 DNA follows: TGCGCCAGCAGAGGGGAAGGGACTAGCGGGACCAATGAGCAGTTCTTC.

This chain connects TRBV6-7 to TRBJ1-5, with 7 bases aligning to TRBD1. TRBV6-7 is classed as an ORF, of uncertain function. V lost 0 bases and J lost 1; bases outside the gene matches: 24. The CDR3 loop spans 23 amino acids. DNA for the CDR3: TGTGCCAGCAGTTACTCCCCCCAAAGGATGTTCGAACCAGACAGGGCCAGCAATCAGCCCCAGCATTTT. It codes for CASSYSPQRMFEPDRASNQPQHF.

The rearrangement joins TRBV5-6 to TRBJ2-7, with D perhaps matching TRBD2 (6 bases). Germline V gives CDR1 SGHDT, CDR2 YYEEEE. Trimming cost V 0 bases and J 1 base, with 11 bases left between them. This CDR3 is built from 15 residues. CDR3 nucleotide sequence: TGTGCCAGCAGCTTGGGTCGGGGGTTGTCCTACGAGCAGTACTTC. It translates to CASSLGRGLSYEQYF.

The rearrangement links TRBV28 to TRBJ2-5; the match to TRBD2 covers 7 bases. Judging by the DNA end, TRBJ2-7 fits better; the J call may be wrong. Germline V gene sequence: CDR1 MDHEN, CDR2 SYDVKM. This CDR3 is 16 amino acids long. CDR3 loop: CASSRPRREGFYEQYF. CDR3 DNA: TGTGCCAGCAGCCGCCCCCGGAGGGAGGGGTTCTACGAGCAGTACTTC.

A note on this clone: At the DNA level, this CDR3 is encoded by other sequences in the same sample as well. V usage is TRBV4-1 and J usage is TRBJ2-7; TRBD2 matches 14 bases. The CDR3 has 14 residues. Germline CDR1 and CDR2: MGHRA and YSYEKL. V trimming: 4 bases; J trimming: 6 bases; junction bases outside the gene matches: 2. CDR3 DNA: TGCGCCAGCAGCCCTGGACTAGCGGGAGGCGAGCAGTACTTC. As protein: CASSPGLAGGEQYF.

This sequence joins TRBV28 and TRBJ2-4; 7 bases are a match to TRBD1. J gave up 8 bases and V 4 bases, and 17 bases lay outside the gene matches. The CDR3 runs 17 residues. CDR1 MDHEN and CDR2 SYDVKM come from the germline V gene. The CDR3 spells CASSWERDREGGDIQYF. CDR3 in DNA: TGTGCCAGCAGTTGGGAGCGTGACAGGGAAGGTGGGGACATTCAGTACTTC.

The chain carries TRBV28 and TRBJ1-1, with D possibly being TRBD1 (6 bases). The CDR3 is 12 residues long. Trimming removed 5 bases at V and 8 bases at J, with 12 bases between. Per germline, CDR1 MDHEN and CDR2 SYDVKM. The CDR3 nucleotides read TGTGCCAGCAGTCCACAGGGAGGGGAAGCTTTCTTT. This translates into CASSPQGGEAFF.